One sample yielded the 20 T cell receptor beta chains listed below, sequenced in a study of blood T cell repertoires in COVID-19. Using immunoSEQ multiplex PCR, the repertoire was profiled, and TCRdb retains in-frame clones only, with some absent. The sample holds 55,000 to 70,000 clones, roughly 84% seen once. The sample comprised peripheral blood. The origin of the receptors is a woman aged 18 to 35 with acute or convalescent COVID-19.

This chain joins TRBV29-1 and TRBJ1-1; 8 nucleotides agree with TRBD1. The germline gives CDR1 SQVTM, CDR2 ANQGSEA. V lost 3 bases and J lost 0; bases outside the gene matches: 15. This CDR3 is 18 amino acids long. The DNA of the CDR3 is TGCAGCGTTGACGAACTGGGGTTGGCAGGGGGCTTGAACACTGAAGCTTTCTTT. Translating it yields CSVDELGLAGGLNTEAFF.

The V and J genes are TRBV7-2 and TRBJ2-4; the match to TRBD1 covers 7 bases. Trimming took 5 bases from V and 6 from J; bases not matched to a gene: 7. Germline-derived CDR1 and CDR2 are SGHTA and FQGNSA. CDR3 length: 14 residues. The CDR3 region is CASSATGHANIQYF. The CDR3 DNA reads as TGTGCCAGCAGCGCGACAGGGCATGCAAACATTCAGTACTTC.

The rearrangement uses TRBV5-1 and TRBJ2-7; 8 positions match TRBD2. The CDR3 spans 15 residues. The V and J ends lost 1 base and 2 bases, in that order; junction bases with no gene match: 5. Germline loops: CDR1 SGHRS, CDR2 YFSETQ. CDR3 DNA sequence: TGCGCCAGCAGCTTGCGGGGGGGGAGACCCTACGAGCAGTACTTC. Its translation: CASSLRGGRPYEQYF.

The chain employs TRBV2 and TRBJ1-1, with 8 bases lining up with TRBD1. With V trimmed by 6 bases and J by 0 bases, 9 bases remained unmatched. The CDR3 has 16 amino acids. Germline CDR1 reads SNHLY; CDR2 reads FYNNEI. CDR3 DNA sequence: TGTGCCAGCAGGCCCGGGACAGGCGACATGAACACTGAAGCTTTCTTT. Residues: CASRPGTGDMNTEAFF.

The rearrangement joins TRBV7-2 to TRBJ1-4; 10 bases align to TRBD1. This CDR3 comprises 15 residues. Germline values: CDR1 SGHTA, CDR2 FQGNSA. V trimming: 5 bases; J trimming: 5 bases; junction bases outside the gene matches: 5. The CDR3 region is CASSGPTGGNEKLFF. CDR3 nucleotides: TGTGCCAGCAGCGGCCCGACAGGGGGCAATGAAAAACTGTTTTTT.

The V call is TRBV6-5, the J call TRBJ1-6; 7 positions match TRBD1. This CDR3 comprises 15 residues. Germline CDR1 and CDR2: MNHEY and SVGAGI. Losses at the gene ends were 2 bases for V and 8 bases for J; bases not matched to a gene: 6. CDR3 in amino acids: CASSYRRQGDSPLHF. CDR3 in DNA: TGTGCCAGCAGTTACAGGCGGCAGGGGGATTCACCCCTCCACTTT.

The V call is TRBV6-5, the J call TRBJ1-1, with D perhaps matching TRBD1 (6 bases). The germline V gene has CDR1 MNHEY and CDR2 SVGAGI. The V end was cut by 6 bases, the J end by 1 base, with 9 bases between. CDR3 length: 13 amino acids. The CDR3 loop reads CASRDSENTEAFF. The CDR3 nucleotides are TGTGCCAGCAGGGACAGTGAGAACACTGAAGCTTTCTTT.

This clone was seen once. Additional DNA sequences in this sample encode the identical CDR3. CDR3 DNA: TGTGCCACCAGCAGAGAGTGGGGCGGCACAGATACGCAGTATTTT. Encoded protein: CATSREWGGTDTQYF. The V call is TRBV15, the J call TRBJ2-3; TRBD1 might be the D (5 bases). CDR3 size: 15 residues. Trimming pared 0 bases from V and 1 base from J, leaving 8 bases between. Germline CDR1 reads LNHNV; CDR2 reads YYDKDF (reference sequence).

The V gene is TRBV6-5, the J gene TRBJ1-2; 7 positions match TRBD1. The ends lost 2 bases at V and 4 bases at J; junction bases unmatched: 7. CDR1 MNHEY and CDR2 SVGAGI come from the germline V gene. CDR3 length: 15 amino acids. DNA of the CDR3: TGTGCCAGCAGTTACCGAGGACAGGCGACCTATGGCTACACCTTC. This codes for CASSYRGQATYGYTF.

This sequence joins TRBV12-3 or TRBV12-4 and TRBJ1-1, with D perhaps TRBD1 (5 bases). V lost 7 bases and J 5 bases, leaving 14 bases between the germline ends. The length of the CDR3 is 13 residues. The CDR3 DNA reads TGTGCCAGCACCCCGATGGGGGGGACTGAAGCTTTCTTT. Residues: CASTPMGGTEAFF.

This rearrangement joins TRBV28 to TRBJ1-5; 9 bases match TRBD1. CDR1 and CDR2 (germline): MDHEN, SYDVKM. The CDR3 totals 14 residues. The ends lost 6 bases at V and 5 bases at J; junction bases unmatched: 5. CDR3 nucleotide sequence: TGTGCCAGCAGCTCGGGACAGGGCCATCAGCCCCAGCATTTT. Encoded protein: CASSSGQGHQPQHF.

This rearrangement joins TRBV19 to TRBJ2-6; possibly TRBD1 for D (6 bases). The length of the CDR3 is 16 residues. CDR1 LNHDA and CDR2 SQIVND come from the germline V gene (reference sequence). V lost 6 bases to trimming and J lost 4 bases, with 16 bases between them. The CDR3 sequence: CASRRQVLSGANVLTF. The DNA for the CDR3 is TGTGCCAGTAGGCGACAGGTCCTGAGCGGGGCCAACGTCCTGACTTTC. The full variable domain, with the rest looked up from reference TRBV19 and TRBJ2-6, is DGGITQSPKYLFRKEGQNVTLSCEQNLNHDAMYWYRQDPGQGLRLIYYSQIVNDFQKGDIAEGYSVSREKKESFPLTVTSAQKNPTAFYLCASRRQVLSGANVLTFGAGSRLTVL.

The V call is TRBV7-2, the J call TRBJ2-2, with 11 bases identical to TRBD2. The V segment lost 2 bases and the J segment 8 bases; nucleotides outside the gene matches: 13. CDR1 is SGHTA and CDR2 is FQGNSA in the germline V gene. The CDR3 extends over 18 amino acids. The chain's CDR3 is CASSLTLAGGPESGELFF. Here the CDR3 DNA reads TGTGCCAGCAGCTTAACCTTAGCGGGAGGGCCGGAATCGGGGGAGCTGTTTTTT.

The chain has TRBV25-1 and TRBJ1-1; 7 bases are shared with TRBD1. From germline, CDR1 is MGHDK and CDR2 SYGVNS. This CDR3 is built from 13 residues. J was trimmed by 5 bases and V by 10 bases; bases with no gene match: 10. This CDR3 reads CAKRPGQRTEAFF. The CDR3 nucleotides read TGTGCCAAGAGACCGGGACAGAGGACTGAAGCTTTCTTT.

The chain combines TRBV5-6 with TRBJ1-6; D perhaps matches TRBD1 (5 bases). The CDR3 totals 17 residues. From germline, CDR1 is SGHDT and CDR2 YYEEEE. Deletions cut 3 bases from V and 4 bases from J, with 17 bases between. As DNA, the CDR3 is TGTGCCAGCAGCTCAAAGACAGACCGGAGATATAATTCACCCCTCCACTTT. This sequence encodes CASSSKTDRRYNSPLHF.

Here the CDR3 reads CASSFGRGLNTDTQYF. CDR3 coding DNA: TGTGCCAGCAGCTTCGGCAGGGGGTTGAACACAGATACGCAGTATTTT. The chain recombines TRBV7-2 with TRBJ2-3; 7 nucleotides line up with TRBD1. Germline values: CDR1 SGHTA, CDR2 FQGNSA. The CDR3 spans 16 residues. The junction had 8 bases not matched to a gene; V was cut back by 3 bases and J by 2 bases.

The chain recombines TRBV2 with TRBJ2-4; 10 bases agree with TRBD2. This CDR3 region has 17 residues. Per the germline V gene, CDR1 is SNHLY and CDR2 is FYNNEI. J gave up 6 bases and V 4 bases, and 12 bases lay outside the gene matches. The CDR3 reads CASSGGRAGGPRNIQYF. As DNA, the CDR3 is TGTGCCAGCAGTGGCGGTCGAGCGGGAGGGCCGAGAAACATTCAGTACTTC.

The V gene is TRBV20-1, the J gene TRBJ2-5, with TRBD2 identical over 11 bases. This CDR3 comprises 15 residues. Unmatched junction bases numbered 5, after V lost 3 bases and J lost 2 bases. Germline assignment: CDR1 DFQATT and CDR2 SNEGSKA (reference sequence). The CDR3 loop is CSASSGGGNQETQYF. Written as DNA, the CDR3 is TGCAGTGCTAGTAGCGGGGGGGGAAATCAAGAGACCCAGTACTTC.

The chain joins TRBV5-6 to TRBJ1-1; 11 bases map to TRBD1. The CDR3 consists of 16 residues. Germline CDR1 is SGHDT and CDR2 is YYEEEE. V gave up 3 bases and J gave up 6 bases; unmatched junction bases: 10. The CDR3 loop is CASSYGTGGPVAEAFF. The CDR3 DNA follows: TGTGCCAGCAGCTATGGGACAGGGGGTCCCGTCGCTGAAGCTTTCTTT.

The V call is TRBV4-3, the J call TRBJ2-7; TRBD2 matches 13 bases. The CDR3 loop spans 16 amino acids. Trimming took 4 bases from V and 2 from J; bases not matched to a gene: 5. Germline CDR1 LGHNA, CDR2 YSLEER. DNA for the CDR3: TGCGCCAGCAGCCTCGGACTAGCGGGAGAGGCCTACGAGCAGTACTTC. This translates into CASSLGLAGEAYEQYF.